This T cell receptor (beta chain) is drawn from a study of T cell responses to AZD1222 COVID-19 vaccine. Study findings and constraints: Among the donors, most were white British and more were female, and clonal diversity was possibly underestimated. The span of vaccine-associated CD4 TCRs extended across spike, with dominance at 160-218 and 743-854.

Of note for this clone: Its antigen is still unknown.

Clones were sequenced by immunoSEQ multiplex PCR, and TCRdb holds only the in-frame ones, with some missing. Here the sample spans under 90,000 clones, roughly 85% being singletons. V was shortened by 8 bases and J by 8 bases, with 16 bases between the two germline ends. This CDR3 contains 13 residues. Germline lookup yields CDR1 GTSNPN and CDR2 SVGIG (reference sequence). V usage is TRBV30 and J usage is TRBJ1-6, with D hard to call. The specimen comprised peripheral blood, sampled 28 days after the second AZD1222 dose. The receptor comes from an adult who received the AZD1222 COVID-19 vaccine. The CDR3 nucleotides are TGTGCCGCCAGAGGGCCCATCGATTCACCCCTCCACTTT. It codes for CAARGPIDSPLHF.